This entry lists 26 T cell receptor beta chains sequenced from one sample in a study of blood T cell repertoires in COVID-19. Sequenced by immunoSEQ multiplex PCR; TCRdb stores in-frame clones only, minus some. The sample lists 100,000 to 150,000 clones; more than 80% were seen once. Sequencing input: peripheral blood. These receptors all come from an elderly woman with COVID-19, enrolled during active disease.

This clone was counted a few times. J is TRBJ1-6 and V is TRBV28; tentatively, D is TRBD1 (5 bases). This CDR3 is 15 amino acids long. Per the germline V gene, CDR1 is MDHEN and CDR2 is SYDVKM. Trimming removed 7 bases from V and 3 bases from J, with 13 bases in between. The CDR3 here is CASTLSTGYNSPLHF. The DNA for the CDR3 is TGTGCCAGCACCCTAAGTACAGGCTATAATTCACCCCTCCACTTT.

The genes are TRBV21-1 and TRBJ2-5; the table's D call, TRBD1, has no DNA check behind it. TRBV21-1 is a recognized pseudogene. The CDR3 runs 14 residues. This CDR3 is CASSNWTGQETQYF. The CDR3 nucleotides read TGTGCCAGCAGCAATTGGACAGGCCAAGAGACCCAGTACTTC.

This clone was observed a few times. CDR3 amino acids: CASSKGGSGQGFGYTF. The CDR3 bases are TGTGCCAGCAGCAAAGGGGGTTCCGGACAGGGGTTTGGCTACACCTTC. The chain uses TRBV7-2 and TRBJ1-2; 9 bases align to TRBD1. Germline assignment: CDR1 SGHTA and CDR2 FQGNSA. The J segment lost 7 bases and the V segment lost 5 bases, leaving 14 bases of the junction unmatched. The CDR3 is 16 residues long.

The J gene is TRBJ1-3, the V gene TRBV7-9; TRBD1 might be the D (5 bases). The ends were cut back, 3 bases at V and 4 bases at J, with 19 bases in the middle. The CDR3 contains 17 residues. Germline-derived CDR1 and CDR2 are SEHNR and FQNEAQ (reference sequence). For the CDR3, the DNA is TGTGCCAGCAGCTTCCAGGGACCCACGGCGGGGGGAAACACCATATATTTT. Protein sequence: CASSFQGPTAGGNTIYF.

The genes are TRBV19 and TRBJ1-5; maybe TRBD1 (5 bases). The germline V gene encodes CDR1 LNHDA and CDR2 SQIVND (reference sequence). Trimming took 8 bases from V and 3 from J, leaving 11 bases between them. The CDR3 loop spans 13 amino acids. The CDR3 loop is CASSDTDNQPQHF. The DNA for the CDR3 is TGTGCCAGTTCGGACACCGACAATCAGCCCCAGCATTTT.

The rearrangement uses TRBV5-6 and TRBJ1-1, with D possibly being TRBD1 (5 bases). This CDR3 is 13 amino acids long. The V end was cut by 4 bases, the J end by 0 bases, with 7 bases between. CDR1 is SGHDT and CDR2 is YYEEEE in the germline V gene. CDR3 residues: CASSPRVNTEAFF. CDR3 sequence (DNA): TGTGCCAGCAGCCCCAGGGTGAACACTGAAGCTTTCTTT.

The chain uses TRBV27 and TRBJ2-7; TRBD2 matches 7 bases. Germline CDR1 is MNHEY and CDR2 is SMNVEV (reference sequence). Unmatched junction bases numbered 4, after V lost 5 bases and J lost 6 bases. This CDR3 spans 12 amino acids. The CDR3 DNA follows: TGTGCCAGCAGTGCCCCTAGCGGCGAGCAGTACTTC. Translated, it gives CASSAPSGEQYF.

The chain employs TRBV7-2 and TRBJ2-1; TRBD2 agrees at 15 bases. Germline values: CDR1 SGHTA, CDR2 FQGNSA. The CDR3 is made up of 18 amino acids. V was pared by 6 bases and J by 7 bases, with 13 bases of the junction left unmatched. CDR3 bases: TGTGCCAGCAGTCATCCGGGACTAGCGGGAGGTTTTTGGAATGAGCAGTTCTTC. Residues: CASSHPGLAGGFWNEQFF.

This rearrangement joins TRBV24-1 to TRBJ2-1; D might be TRBD2 (5 bases). Looked up from germline, CDR1 is KGHDR and CDR2 is SFDVKD. This CDR3 has 10 residues. The CDR3: CAAGSIEQFF. As DNA, the CDR3 is TGTGCTGCGGGTTCGATAGAGCAGTTCTTC.

This chain links TRBV2 with TRBJ1-4; perhaps TRBD1 as D (6 bases). Looked up from germline, CDR1 is SNHLY and CDR2 is FYNNEI. The CDR3 loop spans 15 amino acids. The V end lost 6 bases, the J end lost 0 bases, and 11 bases lay between the germline ends. DNA of the CDR3: TGTGCCAGCAGACGGACAGCCTCAACTAATGAAAAACTGTTTTTT. Translation: CASRRTASTNEKLFF.

The chain carries TRBV4-3 and TRBJ1-1, with 11 bases lining up with TRBD1. Unmatched junction bases numbered 2, after V lost 1 base and J lost 4 bases. The CDR3 extends over 15 amino acids. Germline V gene data show CDR1 as LGHNA and CDR2 as YSLEER. This CDR3 reads CASSQGGTGGTEAFF. The CDR3, as DNA: TGCGCCAGCAGCCAAGGCGGGACAGGGGGCACTGAAGCTTTCTTT.

The chain links TRBV7-2 to TRBJ1-2; 11 bases map to TRBD1. V gave up 0 bases and J gave up 8 bases; unmatched junction bases: 8. The CDR3 contains 16 residues. Germline CDR1 is SGHTA and CDR2 is FQGNSA. The CDR3 nucleotides read TGTGCCAGCAGCTTAGCGGGGGACAGGGGGGGACTGGGCTACACCTTC. This codes for CASSLAGDRGGLGYTF. Filled out from reference TRBV7-2 and TRBJ1-2, the complete variable domain reads GAGVSQSPSNKVTEKGKDVELRCDPISGHTALYWYRQSLGQGLEFLIYFQGNSAPDKSGLPSDRFSAERTGGSVSTLTIQRTQQEDSAVYLCASSLAGDRGGLGYTFGSGTRLTVV.

This clone showed up just once. This chain connects TRBV5-1 to TRBJ2-1; D call uncertain. The CDR3 has 15 residues. Germline V gives CDR1 SGHRS, CDR2 YFSETQ. The V gene lost 0 bases and the J gene lost 0 bases, with 7 bases spanning the gap. CDR3 DNA: TGCGCCAGCAGCTTGGGAGTGATCTCCTACAATGAGCAGTTCTTC. Amino acids: CASSLGVISYNEQFF.

This rearrangement joins TRBV27 to TRBJ2-5; 7 bases are a match to TRBD1. The germline V gene has CDR1 MNHEY and CDR2 SMNVEV (reference sequence). J was trimmed by 1 base and V by 5 bases; bases with no gene match: 7. The CDR3 has 15 residues. The CDR3 sequence is CASSQVTGLQETQYF. The CDR3 bases are TGTGCCAGCAGTCAGGTGACAGGGCTCCAAGAGACCCAGTACTTC.

This chain connects TRBV21-1 to TRBJ1-6; TRBD1 is the table's D call and was not checked against the DNA. TRBV21-1 is a pseudogene. The CDR3 is made up of 15 amino acids. CDR3: CASITRYRANSPLHF. The CDR3 DNA is TGTGCCAGTATAACGAGGTACAGGGCTAATTCACCCCTCCACTTT.

The V and J genes are TRBV5-6 and TRBJ2-7; 7 bases map to TRBD1. V lost 1 base to trimming and J lost 0 bases; unmatched junction nucleotides: 7. The CDR3 covers 16 residues. Germline values: CDR1 SGHDT, CDR2 YYEEEE. CDR3 nucleotide sequence: TGTGCCAGCAGCTTGAAGACAGGGACAACCTCCTACGAGCAGTACTTC. As protein: CASSLKTGTTSYEQYF.

The rearrangement joins TRBV5-1 to TRBJ2-2; D may be TRBD1 (5 bases). The germline gives CDR1 SGHRS, CDR2 YFSETQ. Between the trimmed V and J ends, which lost 2 bases and 4 bases, there was a span of 6 bases. The CDR3 has 13 amino acids. The CDR3 loop reads CASSLGATGELFF. Here the CDR3 DNA reads TGCGCCAGCAGCTTAGGGGCCACCGGGGAGCTGTTTTTT.

The chain carries TRBV4-1 and TRBJ2-5, with D possibly matching TRBD2 (7 bases). The germline CDR1 and CDR2 sequences are MGHRA and YSYEKL. The CDR3 is 17 amino acids. Trimming took off 0 bases at V and 5 bases at J, with 19 bases between the two ends. Here the CDR3 DNA reads TGCGCCAGCAGCCAAGATGGGGGCGGGAGTGTTCGCGAGACCCAGTACTTC. Its translation is CASSQDGGGSVRETQYF.

This chain connects TRBV9 to TRBJ1-1, with D possibly being TRBD1 (6 bases). The CDR3 totals 16 residues. Germline V lookup: CDR1 SGDLS, CDR2 YYNGEE. V shed 4 bases and J shed 8 bases, with 24 bases lying between them. CDR3 in DNA: TGTGCCAGCAGCATCCGAAAGGGGGGGGGTGTTTCCGAAGCTTTCTTT. It is translated as CASSIRKGGGVSEAFF. Variable domain in full (rest from reference TRBV9 and TRBJ1-1): DSGVTQTPKHLITATGQRVTLRCSPRSGDLSVYWYQQSLDQGLQFLIQYYNGEERAKGNILERFSAQQFPDLHSELNLSSLELGDSALYFCASSIRKGGGVSEAFFGQGTRLTVV.

The V gene is TRBV12-3 or TRBV12-4, the J gene TRBJ2-3; TRBD1 agrees at 7 bases. With V trimmed by 5 bases and J by 5 bases, 4 bases remained unmatched. This CDR3 has 13 amino acids. DNA of the CDR3: TGTGCCAGCAGTACAGGGGTGTTAGATACGCAGTATTTT. The encoded protein is CASSTGVLDTQYF.

The chain is built from TRBV6-1 and TRBJ2-7; 11 bases match TRBD1. The CDR3 runs 15 residues. Losses at the gene ends were 0 bases for V and 6 bases for J; bases not matched to a gene: 4. Germline V gene data show CDR1 as MNHNS and CDR2 as SASEGT. The DNA for the CDR3 is TGTGCCAGCAGTGAAGCAGAGGACAGGGGGCGCGAGCAGTACTTC. Its translation is CASSEAEDRGREQYF.

V is TRBV3-1 (or the pseudogene TRBV3-2) and J is TRBJ2-3; 7 nucleotides agree with TRBD2. Germline V gene sequence: CDR1 LGHDT, CDR2 YNNKEL (reference sequence). The V and J ends lost 1 base and 10 bases, in that order; junction bases with no gene match: 8. The CDR3 loop spans 14 amino acids. CDR3 residues: CASSQGDRDYPQYF. In DNA form, the CDR3 reads TGTGCCAGCAGCCAAGGGGATCGGGACTACCCGCAGTATTTT.

The rearrangement uses TRBV18 and TRBJ2-7; TRBD1 matches 8 bases. The V gene end was trimmed by 3 bases and the J gene end by 5 bases; junction bases not matched to a gene: 6. Germline assignment: CDR1 KGHSH and CDR2 LQKENI. The CDR3 loop spans 14 amino acids. The CDR3 is CASSPSDRGDEQYF. For the CDR3, the DNA is TGTGCCAGCTCACCGTCTGACAGGGGTGACGAGCAGTACTTC.

The rearrangement links TRBV3-1 (or the pseudogene TRBV3-2) to TRBJ2-5; the match to TRBD2 covers 8 bases. Germline V gene sequence: CDR1 LGHDT, CDR2 YNNKEL (reference sequence). The CDR3 covers 16 residues. Losses at the gene ends were 4 bases for V and 3 bases for J; bases not matched to a gene: 10. The CDR3 DNA sequence: TGTGCCAGCAGCCCTGAGTTCGGACTAGCAGAAGAGACCCAGTACTTC. Its protein product is CASSPEFGLAEETQYF.

The chain couples TRBV4-3 to TRBJ2-1, with 13 bases matching TRBD2. There are 20 residues in the CDR3. The ends lost 3 bases at V and 0 bases at J; junction bases unmatched: 11. In germline, CDR1 is LGHNA, CDR2 YSLEER. The CDR3 loop is CASSQTGLAGKYGSYNEQFF. Here the CDR3 DNA reads TGCGCCAGCAGCCAGACGGGACTAGCGGGAAAGTACGGCTCCTACAATGAGCAGTTCTTC.

This rearrangement joins TRBV5-1 to TRBJ2-1, with TRBD2 identical over 9 bases. With V trimmed by 3 bases and J by 0 bases, 16 bases remained unmatched. The germline gives CDR1 SGHRS, CDR2 YFSETQ. This CDR3 has 20 amino acids. The CDR3 region is CASSSGQLPSSGNSYNEQFF. The DNA of the CDR3 is TGCGCCAGCAGCTCGGGGCAGCTCCCATCTAGCGGGAACTCCTACAATGAGCAGTTCTTC.